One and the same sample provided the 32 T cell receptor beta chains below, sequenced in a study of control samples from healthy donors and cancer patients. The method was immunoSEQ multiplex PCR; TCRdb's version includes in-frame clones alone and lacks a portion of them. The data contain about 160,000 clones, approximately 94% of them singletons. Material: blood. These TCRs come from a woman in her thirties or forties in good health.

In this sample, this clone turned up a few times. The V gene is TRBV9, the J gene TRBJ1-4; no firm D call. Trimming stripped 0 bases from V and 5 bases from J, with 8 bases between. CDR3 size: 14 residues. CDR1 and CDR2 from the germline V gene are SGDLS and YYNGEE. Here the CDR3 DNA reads TGTGCCAGCAGCGTAGGCAGGTCGAATGAAAAACTGTTTTTT. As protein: CASSVGRSNEKLFF.

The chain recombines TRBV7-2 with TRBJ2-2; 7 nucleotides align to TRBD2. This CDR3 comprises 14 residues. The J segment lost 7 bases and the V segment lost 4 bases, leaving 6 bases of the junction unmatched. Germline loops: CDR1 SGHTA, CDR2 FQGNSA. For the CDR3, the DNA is TGTGCCAGCAGCTCCGGACTAGTAGGCGGGGAGCTGTTTTTT. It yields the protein CASSSGLVGGELFF.

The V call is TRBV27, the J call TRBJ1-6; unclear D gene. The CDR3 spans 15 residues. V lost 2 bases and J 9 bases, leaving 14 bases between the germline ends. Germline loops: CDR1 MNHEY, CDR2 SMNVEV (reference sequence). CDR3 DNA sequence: TGTGCCAGCAGTTTAGAGAACGGTTCGGGTTCACCCCTCCACTTT. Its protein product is CASSLENGSGSPLHF.

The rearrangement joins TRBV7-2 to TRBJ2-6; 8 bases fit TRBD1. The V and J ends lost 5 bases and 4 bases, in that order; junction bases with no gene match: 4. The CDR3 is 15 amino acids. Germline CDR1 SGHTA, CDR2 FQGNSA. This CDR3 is CASSPTGVGANVLTF. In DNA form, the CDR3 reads TGTGCCAGCAGCCCGACAGGGGTCGGGGCCAACGTCCTGACTTTC.

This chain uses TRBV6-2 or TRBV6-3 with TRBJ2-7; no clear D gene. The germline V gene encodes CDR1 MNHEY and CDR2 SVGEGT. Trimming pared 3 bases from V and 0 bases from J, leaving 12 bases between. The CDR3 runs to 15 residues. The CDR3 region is CASSYRPRSSYEQYF. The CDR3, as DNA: TGTGCCAGCAGTTATCGTCCCAGAAGCTCCTACGAGCAGTACTTC.

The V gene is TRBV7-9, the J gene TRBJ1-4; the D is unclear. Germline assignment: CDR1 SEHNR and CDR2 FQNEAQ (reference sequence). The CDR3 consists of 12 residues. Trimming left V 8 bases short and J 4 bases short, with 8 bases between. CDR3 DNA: TGTGCCAGCGGACTAAGTAATGAAAAACTGTTTTTT. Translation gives CASGLSNEKLFF.

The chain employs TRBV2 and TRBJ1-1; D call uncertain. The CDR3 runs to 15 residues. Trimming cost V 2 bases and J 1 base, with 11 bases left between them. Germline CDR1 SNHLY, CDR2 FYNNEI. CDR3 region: CASSEYGSSNTEAFF. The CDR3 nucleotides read TGTGCCAGCAGTGAATACGGCAGCTCGAACACTGAAGCTTTCTTT.

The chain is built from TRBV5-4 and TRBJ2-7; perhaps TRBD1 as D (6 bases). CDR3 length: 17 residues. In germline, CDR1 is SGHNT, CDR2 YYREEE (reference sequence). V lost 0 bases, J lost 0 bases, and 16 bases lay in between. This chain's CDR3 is CASSLDQDRHLSYEQYF. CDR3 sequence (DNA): TGTGCCAGCAGCTTGGACCAGGACAGACACCTCTCCTACGAGCAGTACTTC.

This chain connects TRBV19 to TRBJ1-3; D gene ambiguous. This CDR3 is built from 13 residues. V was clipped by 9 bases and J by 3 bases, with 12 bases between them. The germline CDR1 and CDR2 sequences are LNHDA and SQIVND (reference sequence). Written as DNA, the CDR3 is TGTGCCAGCTATCGGACCGATGGAAACACCATATATTTT. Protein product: CASYRTDGNTIYF.

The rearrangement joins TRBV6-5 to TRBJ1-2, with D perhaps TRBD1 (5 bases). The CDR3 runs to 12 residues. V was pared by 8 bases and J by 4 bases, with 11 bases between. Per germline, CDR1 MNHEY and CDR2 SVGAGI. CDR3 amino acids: CASGGVGYGYTF. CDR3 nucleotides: TGTGCCAGCGGGGGGGTTGGCTATGGCTACACCTTC.

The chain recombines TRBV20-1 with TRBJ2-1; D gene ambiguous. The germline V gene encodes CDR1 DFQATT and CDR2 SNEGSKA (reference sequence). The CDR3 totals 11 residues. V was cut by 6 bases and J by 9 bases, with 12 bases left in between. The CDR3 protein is CSATHRIEQFF. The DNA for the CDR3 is TGCAGTGCCACCCATCGAATTGAGCAGTTCTTC.

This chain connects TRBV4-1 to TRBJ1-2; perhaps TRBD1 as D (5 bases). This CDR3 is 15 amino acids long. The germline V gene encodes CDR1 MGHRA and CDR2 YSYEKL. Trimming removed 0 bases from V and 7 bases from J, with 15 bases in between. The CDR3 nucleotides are TGCGCCAGCAGCCAAGATCTTGGGCAGGGTGGTGGCTACACCTTC. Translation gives CASSQDLGQGGGYTF.

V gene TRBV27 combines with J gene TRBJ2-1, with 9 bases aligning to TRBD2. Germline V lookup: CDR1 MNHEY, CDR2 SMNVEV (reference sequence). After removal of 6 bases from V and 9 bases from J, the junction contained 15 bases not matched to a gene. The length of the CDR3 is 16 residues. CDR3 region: CASSPIAAGGRGEQFF. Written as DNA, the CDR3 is TGTGCCAGCAGCCCCATCGCGGCGGGGGGGCGTGGTGAGCAGTTCTTC.

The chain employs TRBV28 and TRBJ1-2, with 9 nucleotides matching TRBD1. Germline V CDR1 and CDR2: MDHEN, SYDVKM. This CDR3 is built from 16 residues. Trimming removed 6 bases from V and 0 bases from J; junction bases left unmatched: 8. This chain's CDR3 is CASRAGTGLTNYGYTF. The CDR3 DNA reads TGTGCCAGCAGGGCCGGGACAGGGCTTACTAACTATGGCTACACCTTC.

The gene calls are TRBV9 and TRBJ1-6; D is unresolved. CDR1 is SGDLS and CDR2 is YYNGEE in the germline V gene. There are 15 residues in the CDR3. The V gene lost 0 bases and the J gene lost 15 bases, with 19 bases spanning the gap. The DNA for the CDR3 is TGTGCCAGCAGCGTAGGTGGCACGCCCAGTTGGGACCTCCACTTT. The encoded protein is CASSVGGTPSWDLHF.

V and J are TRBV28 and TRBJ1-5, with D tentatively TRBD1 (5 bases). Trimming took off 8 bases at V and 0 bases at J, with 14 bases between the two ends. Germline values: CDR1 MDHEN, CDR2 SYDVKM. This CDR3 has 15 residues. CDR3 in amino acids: CASGTPGNSNQPQHF. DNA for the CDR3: TGTGCCAGCGGGACCCCGGGGAATAGCAATCAGCCCCAGCATTTT.

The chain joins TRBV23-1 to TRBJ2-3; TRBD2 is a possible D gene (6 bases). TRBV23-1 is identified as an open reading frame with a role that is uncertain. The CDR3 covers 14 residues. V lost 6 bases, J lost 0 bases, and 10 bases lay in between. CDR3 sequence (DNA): TGCGCCAGCAGGGCGGGGCCTAGCACAGATACGCAGTATTTT. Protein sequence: CASRAGPSTDTQYF.

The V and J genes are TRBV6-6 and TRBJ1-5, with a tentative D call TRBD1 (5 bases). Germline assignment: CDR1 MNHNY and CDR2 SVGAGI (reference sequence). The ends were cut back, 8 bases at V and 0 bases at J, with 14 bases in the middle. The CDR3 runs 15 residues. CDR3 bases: TGTGCCAGCTCAAGGGGCTCTTATAGCAATCAGCCCCAGCATTTT. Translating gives CASSRGSYSNQPQHF.

CDR3 coding DNA: TGTGCCAGCAGTTATGGGACTGGCTACACCTTC. Translation gives CASSYGTGYTF. The chain uses TRBV6-6 and TRBJ1-2; TRBD1 might be the D (5 bases). Germline V gene lookup returns CDR1 MNHNY and CDR2 SVGAGI (reference sequence). V lost 3 bases, J lost 7 bases, and 6 bases lay in between. The CDR3 is 11 amino acids.

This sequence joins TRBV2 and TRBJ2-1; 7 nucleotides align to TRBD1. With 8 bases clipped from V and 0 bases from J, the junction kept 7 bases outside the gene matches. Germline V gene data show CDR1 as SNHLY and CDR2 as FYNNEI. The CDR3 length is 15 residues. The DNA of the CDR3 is TGTGCCAGCGGAAAGGACAGGAGCTCCTACAATGAGCAGTTCTTC. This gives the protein CASGKDRSSYNEQFF.

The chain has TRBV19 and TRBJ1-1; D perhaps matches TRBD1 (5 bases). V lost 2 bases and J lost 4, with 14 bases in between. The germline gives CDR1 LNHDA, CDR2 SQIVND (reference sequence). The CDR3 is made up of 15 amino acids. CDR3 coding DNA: TGTGCCAGTAGTATACCCCCAGGGACGACCACTGAAGCTTTCTTT. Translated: CASSIPPGTTTEAFF.

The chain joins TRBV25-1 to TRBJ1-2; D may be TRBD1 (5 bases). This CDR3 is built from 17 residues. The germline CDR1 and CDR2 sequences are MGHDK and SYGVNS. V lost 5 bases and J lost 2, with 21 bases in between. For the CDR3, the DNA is TGTGCCAGCAGTCTCACCCGGGACGGAGGAACCAACTATGGCTACACCTTC. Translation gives CASSLTRDGGTNYGYTF.

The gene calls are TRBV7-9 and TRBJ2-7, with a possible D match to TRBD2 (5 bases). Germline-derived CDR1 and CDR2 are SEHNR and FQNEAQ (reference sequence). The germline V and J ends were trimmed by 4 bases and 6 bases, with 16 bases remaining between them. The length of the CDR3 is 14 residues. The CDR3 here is CASSSPGTPREQYF. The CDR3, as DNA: TGTGCCAGCAGCTCGCCGGGAACCCCCCGCGAGCAGTACTTC.

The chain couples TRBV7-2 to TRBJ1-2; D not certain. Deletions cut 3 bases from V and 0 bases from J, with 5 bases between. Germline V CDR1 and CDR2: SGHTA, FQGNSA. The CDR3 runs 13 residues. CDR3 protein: CASSFSANYGYTF. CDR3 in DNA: TGTGCCAGCAGCTTTTCCGCTAACTATGGCTACACCTTC.

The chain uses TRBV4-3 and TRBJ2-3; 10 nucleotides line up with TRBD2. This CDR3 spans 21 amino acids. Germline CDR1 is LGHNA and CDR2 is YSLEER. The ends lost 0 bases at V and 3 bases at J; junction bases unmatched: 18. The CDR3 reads CASSQDRVGSGRVARTDTQYF. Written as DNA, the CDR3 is TGCGCCAGCAGCCAAGATAGGGTAGGCAGCGGGAGGGTCGCACGGACAGATACGCAGTATTTT.

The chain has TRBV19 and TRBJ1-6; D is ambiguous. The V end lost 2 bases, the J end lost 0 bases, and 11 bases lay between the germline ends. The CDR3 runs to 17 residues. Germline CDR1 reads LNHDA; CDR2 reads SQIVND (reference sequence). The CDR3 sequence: CASSIWWQSSYNSPLHF. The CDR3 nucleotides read TGTGCCAGTAGTATATGGTGGCAGAGCTCCTATAATTCACCCCTCCACTTT.

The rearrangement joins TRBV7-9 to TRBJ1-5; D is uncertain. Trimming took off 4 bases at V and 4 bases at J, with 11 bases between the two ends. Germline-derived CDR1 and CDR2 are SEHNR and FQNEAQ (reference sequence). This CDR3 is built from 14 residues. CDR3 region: CASSSLAGNQPQHF. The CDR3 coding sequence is TGTGCCAGCAGCTCTCTGGCGGGGAATCAGCCCCAGCATTTT.

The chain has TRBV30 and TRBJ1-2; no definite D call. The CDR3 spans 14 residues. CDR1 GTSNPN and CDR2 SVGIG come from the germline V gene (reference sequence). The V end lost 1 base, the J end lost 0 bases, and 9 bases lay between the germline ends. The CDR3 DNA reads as TGTGCCTGGAGTGCGACGGCTTCTAACTATGGCTACACCTTC. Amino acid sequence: CAWSATASNYGYTF.

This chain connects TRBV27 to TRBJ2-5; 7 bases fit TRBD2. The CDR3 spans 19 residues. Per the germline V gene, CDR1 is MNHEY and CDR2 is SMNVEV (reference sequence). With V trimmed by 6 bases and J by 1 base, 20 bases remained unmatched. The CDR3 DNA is TGTGCCAGCAGACCATATGCTCCGGTGAAGAGCGGGGTCCAAGAGACCCAGTACTTC. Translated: CASRPYAPVKSGVQETQYF.

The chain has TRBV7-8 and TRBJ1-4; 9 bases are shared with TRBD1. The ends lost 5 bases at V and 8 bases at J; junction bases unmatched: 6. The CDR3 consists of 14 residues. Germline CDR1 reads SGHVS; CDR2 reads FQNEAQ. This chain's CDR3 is CASSLQGAGEKLFF. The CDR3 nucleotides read TGTGCCAGCAGCCTACAGGGGGCTGGGGAAAAACTGTTTTTT.

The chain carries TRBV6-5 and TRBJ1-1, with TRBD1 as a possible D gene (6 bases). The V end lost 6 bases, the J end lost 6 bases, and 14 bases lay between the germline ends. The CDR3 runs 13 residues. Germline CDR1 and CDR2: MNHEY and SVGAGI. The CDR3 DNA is TGTGCCAGCAGAGACAGGACGGGTTCTGAAGCTTTCTTT. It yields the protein CASRDRTGSEAFF.

This CDR3 is CASSFVEGQQYF. The CDR3 coding sequence is TGTGCCAGCAGTTTTGTCGAGGGACAGCAGTACTTC. V usage is TRBV12-3 or TRBV12-4 and J usage is TRBJ2-4; 7 nucleotides agree with TRBD1. The CDR3 covers 12 residues. The ends lost 3 bases at V and 13 bases at J; junction bases unmatched: 6.